This T cell receptor beta chain was sequenced during a study of blood T cell repertoires in COVID-19. Whole-study context: Italy, Spain and the United States were the sources of the convalescent and acute COVID-19 samples. Nucleic acid was either cDNA or gDNA, and it came from T cells, B-cell-depleted T cells, or PBMCs.

Produced via immunoSEQ multiplex PCR; TCRdb's table is partial and in-frame only. The data show roughly 180,000 clones, with 85% seen just once and about 5.8% held by the top ten. CDR1 is MNHEY and CDR2 is SVGAGI in the germline V gene. V was shortened by 5 bases and J by 1 base, with 12 bases between the two germline ends. CDR3 length equals 14 residues. Sequenced sample: peripheral blood. This TCR derives from a woman in her fifties or sixties with COVID-19, enrolled during active disease. The V call is TRBV6-5, the J call TRBJ2-7; D is undetermined. This chain's CDR3 is CASSPLAESYEQYF. CDR3 nucleotides: TGTGCCAGCAGTCCCCTGGCGGAGTCCTACGAGCAGTACTTC.